This T cell receptor beta chain was found in a study of T cell repertoires in cytomegalovirus infection. Study-level results: Public TCR beta family frequency separated CMV-and-HLA carriers, including in an independent cohort.

Comments on this clonotype: No antigen is known for it.

TCRdb passed the reads through MiXCR, listing each CDR3 protein once. This sample carries about 530,000 distinct CDR3 sequences, roughly 29% of them seen once, and the ten largest clones take 13%. Germline-derived CDR1 and CDR2 are SGHNT and YENEEA. The CDR3 contains 16 residues. V dropped 5 bases and J dropped 7; count of bases not matched to a gene: 6. This rearrangement joins TRBV11-3 to TRBJ2-2; 14 bases agree with TRBD2. Sample: PBMCs. The receptor's source is a human donor in good health (CMV status not recorded). Some clones in this sample may be carry-over from other donors' samples. The CDR3, as DNA: TGTGCCAGCAGCCGCGGACTAGCGGGAGGCGGCGGGGAGCTGTTTTTT. Translation gives CASSRGLAGGGGELFF.